Listed below are T cell receptor beta chains from one sample, sequenced in a study of human T cells and chemical hapten exposure. TCRdb re-analysed the RACE reads in MiXCR, keeping a single row per CDR3 protein. The sample includes tens of thousands of distinct CDR3 sequences, around 10% of them seen just once. Sequenced here: whole blood, sampled in connection with sensitization to the hapten diphenylcyclopropenone (DPC). These receptors all stem from a woman aged 45 to 65 with alopecia areata. Some clones in this sample may be carry-over from other donors' samples. Both conserved end residues are part of each CDR3. A D gene is named only where the DNA matches it firmly. Size tells how often a clone was seen (once, few, many) or the class of an expanded clone, and some rows leave it out.

j_call d_call v_call clone_size cdr3_nt cdr3_aa
TRBJ1-2 TRBD1 TRBV29-1 few TGCAGCGCTTTAGGACAGGGAATCAACACCTTC CSALGQGINTF
TRBJ2-4 NA TRBV11-2 many TGTGCCAGCAGCTTAGATCCCAGGGACATTCAGTACTTC CASSLDPRDIQYF
TRBJ2-7 NA TRBV2 many TGTGCCAGCAGGTATAGCTCCTACGAGCAGTACTTC CASRYSSYEQYF
TRBJ2-7 NA TRBV7-2 many TGTGCCAGCTCGGCGCCGCAGGGGTTCAGCGAGCAGTACTTC CASSAPQGFSEQYF
TRBJ1-1 NA TRBV29-1 few TGCAGCGTTGCCCGAGGAACGGTGAACACTGAAGCTTTCTTT CSVARGTVNTEAFF
TRBJ1-1 TRBD1 TRBV3-1 NA TGTGCCAGCAGCCAGACAGGGCCTGAAGCTTTCTTT CASSQTGPEAFF
TRBJ2-3 TRBD2 TRBV30 many TGTGCCTGGAGCCCTGGACTAGTCCCAACAGATACGCAGTATTTT CAWSPGLVPTDTQYF
TRBJ2-5 NA TRBV15 many TGTGCCACCGCGTCGGAGTTAGGGTACCAAGAGACCCAGTACTTC CATASELGYQETQYF
TRBJ1-6 NA TRBV6-6 NA TGTGCCAGCAGTTACTCGACGGGGGATTCACCCCTCCACTTT CASSYSTGDSPLHF
TRBJ2-3 NA TRBV29-1 many TGCAGCGTGGAGGGTAGCGGACAGAGCACAGATACGCAGTATTTT CSVEGSGQSTDTQYF
TRBJ2-3 NA TRBV12-3/TRBV12-4 many TGTGCCAGCAGTTTAAGTGGCACTAGCTATCTCTCGAGAACAGATACGCAGTATTTT CASSLSGTSYLSRTDTQYF
TRBJ2-1 NA TRBV3-1 many TGTGCCAGCAGCCTCTACAACAACAATGAGCAGTTCTTC CASSLYNNNEQFF
TRBJ2-1 TRBD2 TRBV19 many TGTGCCAGTACCCAGACTAGCGGAGCTTACAATGAGCAGTTCTTC CASTQTSGAYNEQFF
TRBJ2-2 NA TRBV12-3/TRBV12-4 many TGTGCCAGCAGTTTCCGGGAGTTTGACACCGGGGAGCTGTTTTTT CASSFREFDTGELFF
TRBJ2-1 NA TRBV2 NA TGTGCCAGCGCGGAGGAGGTTCTCAATGAGCAGTTCTTC CASAEEVLNEQFF
TRBJ2-5 NA TRBV6-5 few TGTGCCAGCACCCCGGGAACCAGGGCAGGCCCGCAAGAGACCCAGTACTTC CASTPGTRAGPQETQYF
TRBJ2-7 NA TRBV5-4 many TGTGCCAGCAGCTTGGATCGGGGCGAGCAGTACTTC CASSLDRGEQYF
TRBJ2-1 NA TRBV15 NA TGTGCCACCAGCAGAGATTATCCCAATGAGCAGTTCTTC CATSRDYPNEQFF
TRBJ1-1 NA TRBV18 many TGTGCCAGCTCACTGGGGAGGGAGATGAACACTGAAGCTTTCTTT CASSLGREMNTEAFF
TRBJ2-1 TRBD2 TRBV24-1 NA TGTGCCACCAGTGGGGACTACGGAAGCTCCTACAATGAGCAGTTCTTC CATSGDYGSSYNEQFF
TRBJ2-7 TRBD2 TRBV10-3 few TGTGCCACCTCGGTAGCGGGAGATTACTACGAGCAGTACTTC CATSVAGDYYEQYF
TRBJ2-5 NA TRBV5-4 NA TGTGCCAGCAGCTTCTCCCCCGGGCCCAGGGTGGAGTACCAAGAGACCCAGTACTTC CASSFSPGPRVEYQETQYF
TRBJ1-1 NA TRBV20-1 many TGCAGTGCTAAATTTCTGGGCAGTAACACTGAAGCTTTCTTT CSAKFLGSNTEAFF
TRBJ1-1 NA TRBV10-2 NA TGCGCCAGCAGTGATTTCACTGAAGCTTTCTTT CASSDFTEAFF
TRBJ1-1 NA TRBV7-2 many TGTGCCAGCAGCCTCGACAGCTCCTTGAACACTGAAGCTTTCTTT CASSLDSSLNTEAFF
TRBJ2-7 NA TRBV11-2 many TGTGCCAGCAGCTTAGGCACAGAAAATTGGTACGAGCAGTACTTC CASSLGTENWYEQYF
TRBJ1-4 NA TRBV5-1 many TGCGCCAGCAGGACAGCCACTAATGAAAAACTGTTTTTT CASRTATNEKLFF
TRBJ2-7 NA TRBV11-2 many TGTGCCAGCAGCTTCGGGACCCCCTACGAGCAGTACTTC CASSFGTPYEQYF
TRBJ2-1 NA TRBV19 many TGTGCCAGTAGTATGACTCGACAGAGAAATGAGCAGTTCTTC CASSMTRQRNEQFF
TRBJ2-3 TRBD1 TRBV11-2 many TGTGCCAGCAGCTTGGCGGGACAGGGGGCTATAGATACGCAGTATTTT CASSLAGQGAIDTQYF
TRBJ2-7 NA TRBV7-2 many TGTGCCAGCAGCTCAGAGGTCCTCAGGGAGTGGGAGCAGTACTTC CASSSEVLREWEQYF
TRBJ2-3 NA TRBV2 few TGTGCCAGCTCTCGGATAACCACAGATACGCAGTATTTT CASSRITTDTQYF
TRBJ2-7 TRBD2 TRBV20-1 many TGCAGTGCTAGAGAAGTTGGGACTAACTCCTACGAGCAGTACTTC CSAREVGTNSYEQYF
TRBJ1-1 NA TRBV27 many TGTGCCAGCAGTCCAGGGGCATCATCTGAAGCTTTCTTT CASSPGASSEAFF
TRBJ2-5 NA TRBV19 NA TGTGCCAGTAGTATTAACGGGAGAGAGACCCAGTACTTC CASSINGRETQYF
TRBJ1-4 TRBD1 TRBV16 many TGTGCCAGCAGCCTCGCCGGGACAGGGATCGAAAAACTGTTTTTT CASSLAGTGIEKLFF
TRBJ1-4 TRBD1 TRBV18 many TGTGCCAGCTCACCAGAGACAGGGTCGGATGAAAAACTGTTTTTT CASSPETGSDEKLFF
TRBJ2-7 TRBD2 TRBV4-2 few TGTGCCAGCAGCAGACTAGCGGGAGAGTACGAGCAGTACTTC CASSRLAGEYEQYF
TRBJ2-1 NA TRBV19 many TGTGCCTGCTCGGAGATAGGCTCCTACAATGAGCAGTTCTTC CACSEIGSYNEQFF
TRBJ2-3 NA TRBV29-1 many TGCAGCGTTGTTTGGCACCGACCAGATACGCAGTATTTT CSVVWHRPDTQYF
TRBJ2-6 NA TRBV5-1 many TGCGCCAGCAGCTTGGTGCCAGCTTCTAGCTCTGGGGCCAACGTCCTGACTTTC CASSLVPASSSGANVLTF
TRBJ2-4 NA TRBV21-1 many TGTGCCAGCAGGCAACAGGGGTATATTCAGTACTTC CASRQQGYIQYF
TRBJ2-1 TRBD1 TRBV29-1 few TGCAGCGTCCTTAGCTCGACAGGGGGCAATGAGCAGTTCTTC CSVLSSTGGNEQFF
TRBJ2-6 NA TRBV6-4 many TGTGCCACCCCGACATGGGGGTCTGGGGCCAACGTCCTGACTTTC CATPTWGSGANVLTF